These T cell receptor beta chains were read from a single sample in a study of vaccination and CD4 T cells after COVID-19. TCRdb used MiXCR to reprocess the PCR reads, holding one entry per CDR3 protein. The sample lists more than 10,000 distinct CDR3 sequences; less than 80% were seen once. No antigens are known for them. The specimen sequenced was CD4+ T cells from blood, cultured in vitro. These receptors all stem from a human donor who had recovered from COVID-19. Both conserved end residues are part of each CDR3.

TRBV19	TRBJ1-2	CASAGGGQALVGRGYTF
TRBV7-2	TRBJ2-7	CASSPPSGGITYEQYF
TRBV20-1	TRBJ2-3	CSARERRWPIGTQYF
TRBV11-2	TRBJ1-2	CASSSEIPEHGYTF
TRBV7-9	TRBJ2-7	CASSGTFGQYF
TRBV20-1	TRBJ1-1	CSARGGLTEAFF
TRBV5-4	TRBJ2-1	CASSFAGAVNEQFF
TRBV20-1	TRBJ2-3	CSGGEGTDTQYF
TRBV28	TRBJ2-3	CASSLSGLASSTDTQYF
TRBV20-1	TRBJ2-5	CSAANQTSGRVSGTQYF
TRBV19	TRBJ1-2	CASSVPGAGNGYTF
TRBV19	TRBJ1-1	CASSMWILDTEAFF
TRBV10-3	TRBJ1-2	CAISDRDTGYTF
TRBV7-9	TRBJ1-5	CASSLEWGNSNQPQHF
TRBV10-3	TRBJ1-2	CAISERTGNYGYTF
TRBV11-3	TRBJ1-1	CASSSGQDTEAFF
TRBV11-1	TRBJ2-3	CASARRTDTQYF
TRBV6-5	TRBJ2-7	CASSYGTRSYEQYF
TRBV4-3	TRBJ1-5	CASSQSTVQPQHF
TRBV2	TRBJ2-5	CASSETTVRKAQYF
TRBV21-1	TRBJ2-2	CASSPRSQGGKATGELFF
TRBV24-1	TRBJ2-5	CATSDPSRQETQYF
TRBV11-3	TRBJ2-3	CASSRGSGEADTQYF
TRBV6-5	TRBJ2-1	CASSYTGNPYNEQFF
TRBV29-1	TRBJ2-2	CSVGTGLWGGELFF
TRBV2	TRBJ1-1	CASRPGTTGDTEAFF
TRBV18	TRBJ1-5	CASSLGGTGSGQPQHF
TRBV20-1	TRBJ2-1	CSAQPGTRSNEQFF
TRBV2	TRBJ2-4	CASSADRGGSIQYF